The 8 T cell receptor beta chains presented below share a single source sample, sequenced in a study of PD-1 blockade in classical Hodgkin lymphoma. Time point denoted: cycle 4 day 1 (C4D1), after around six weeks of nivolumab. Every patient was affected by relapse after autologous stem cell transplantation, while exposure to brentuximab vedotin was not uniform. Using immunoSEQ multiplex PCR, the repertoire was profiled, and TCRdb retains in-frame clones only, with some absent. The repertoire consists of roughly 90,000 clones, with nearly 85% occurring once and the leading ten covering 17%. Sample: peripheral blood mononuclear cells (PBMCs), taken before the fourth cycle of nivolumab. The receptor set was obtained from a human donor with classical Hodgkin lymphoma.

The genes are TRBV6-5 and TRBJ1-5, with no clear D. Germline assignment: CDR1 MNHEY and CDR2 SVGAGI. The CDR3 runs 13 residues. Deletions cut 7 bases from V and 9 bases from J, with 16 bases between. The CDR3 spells CASKSDGSGPQHF. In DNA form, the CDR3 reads TGTGCCAGCAAATCGGACGGATCTGGGCCCCAGCATTTT.

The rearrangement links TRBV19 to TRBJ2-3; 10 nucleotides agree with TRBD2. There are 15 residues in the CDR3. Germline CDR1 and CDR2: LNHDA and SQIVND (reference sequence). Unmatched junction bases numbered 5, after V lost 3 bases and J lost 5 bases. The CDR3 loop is CASSIRTSGLDTQYF. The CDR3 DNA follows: TGTGCCAGTAGTATTAGGACTAGCGGCCTAGATACGCAGTATTTT. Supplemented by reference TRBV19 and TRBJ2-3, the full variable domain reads DGGITQSPKYLFRKEGQNVTLSCEQNLNHDAMYWYRQDPGQGLRLIYYSQIVNDFQKGDIAEGYSVSREKKESFPLTVTSAQKNPTAFYLCASSIRTSGLDTQYFGPGTRLTVL.

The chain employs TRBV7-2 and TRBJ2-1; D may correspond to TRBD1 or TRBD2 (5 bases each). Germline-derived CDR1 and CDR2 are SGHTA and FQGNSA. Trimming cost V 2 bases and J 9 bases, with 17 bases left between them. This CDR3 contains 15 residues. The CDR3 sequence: CASSLRERGRGEQFF. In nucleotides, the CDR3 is TGTGCCAGCAGCTTAAGGGAGAGGGGCCGTGGTGAGCAGTTCTTC.

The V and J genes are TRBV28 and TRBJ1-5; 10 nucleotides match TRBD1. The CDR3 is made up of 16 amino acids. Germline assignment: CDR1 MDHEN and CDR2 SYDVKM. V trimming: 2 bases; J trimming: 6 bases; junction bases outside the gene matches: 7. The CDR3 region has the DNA TGTGCCAGCAGTTTACCAGGGACAGGGGCCAGTCAGCCCCAGCATTTT. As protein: CASSLPGTGASQPQHF.

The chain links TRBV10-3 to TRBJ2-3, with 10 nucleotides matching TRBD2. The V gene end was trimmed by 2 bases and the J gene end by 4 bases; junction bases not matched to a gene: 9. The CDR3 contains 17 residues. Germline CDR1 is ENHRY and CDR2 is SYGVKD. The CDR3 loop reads CAISEMRTSGKSDTQYF. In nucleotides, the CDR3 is TGTGCCATCAGTGAGATGAGAACTAGCGGGAAGTCAGATACGCAGTATTTT.

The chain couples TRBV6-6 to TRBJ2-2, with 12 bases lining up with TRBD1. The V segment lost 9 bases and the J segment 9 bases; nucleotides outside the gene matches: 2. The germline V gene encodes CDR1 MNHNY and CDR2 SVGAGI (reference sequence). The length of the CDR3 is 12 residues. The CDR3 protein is CASGTGGRELFF. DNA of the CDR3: TGTGCCAGTGGGACAGGGGGCCGGGAGCTGTTTTTT.

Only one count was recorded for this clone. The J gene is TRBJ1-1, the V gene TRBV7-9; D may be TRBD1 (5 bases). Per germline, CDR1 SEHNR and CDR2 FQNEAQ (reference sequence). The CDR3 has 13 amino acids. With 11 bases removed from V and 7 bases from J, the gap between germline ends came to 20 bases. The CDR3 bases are TGTGCCTGTGGGGACCAGGGTTTTTTTGAAGCTTTCTTT. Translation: CACGDQGFFEAFF.

CDR3: CASSFVSFSGQPQHF. The CDR3 coding sequence is TGTGCCAGCAGCTTTGTTAGCTTCTCCGGTCAGCCCCAGCATTTT. The chain carries TRBV7-2 and TRBJ1-5; D gene unclear. V was clipped by 3 bases and J by 6 bases, with 15 bases between them. This CDR3 contains 15 residues. Per germline, CDR1 SGHTA and CDR2 FQGNSA.